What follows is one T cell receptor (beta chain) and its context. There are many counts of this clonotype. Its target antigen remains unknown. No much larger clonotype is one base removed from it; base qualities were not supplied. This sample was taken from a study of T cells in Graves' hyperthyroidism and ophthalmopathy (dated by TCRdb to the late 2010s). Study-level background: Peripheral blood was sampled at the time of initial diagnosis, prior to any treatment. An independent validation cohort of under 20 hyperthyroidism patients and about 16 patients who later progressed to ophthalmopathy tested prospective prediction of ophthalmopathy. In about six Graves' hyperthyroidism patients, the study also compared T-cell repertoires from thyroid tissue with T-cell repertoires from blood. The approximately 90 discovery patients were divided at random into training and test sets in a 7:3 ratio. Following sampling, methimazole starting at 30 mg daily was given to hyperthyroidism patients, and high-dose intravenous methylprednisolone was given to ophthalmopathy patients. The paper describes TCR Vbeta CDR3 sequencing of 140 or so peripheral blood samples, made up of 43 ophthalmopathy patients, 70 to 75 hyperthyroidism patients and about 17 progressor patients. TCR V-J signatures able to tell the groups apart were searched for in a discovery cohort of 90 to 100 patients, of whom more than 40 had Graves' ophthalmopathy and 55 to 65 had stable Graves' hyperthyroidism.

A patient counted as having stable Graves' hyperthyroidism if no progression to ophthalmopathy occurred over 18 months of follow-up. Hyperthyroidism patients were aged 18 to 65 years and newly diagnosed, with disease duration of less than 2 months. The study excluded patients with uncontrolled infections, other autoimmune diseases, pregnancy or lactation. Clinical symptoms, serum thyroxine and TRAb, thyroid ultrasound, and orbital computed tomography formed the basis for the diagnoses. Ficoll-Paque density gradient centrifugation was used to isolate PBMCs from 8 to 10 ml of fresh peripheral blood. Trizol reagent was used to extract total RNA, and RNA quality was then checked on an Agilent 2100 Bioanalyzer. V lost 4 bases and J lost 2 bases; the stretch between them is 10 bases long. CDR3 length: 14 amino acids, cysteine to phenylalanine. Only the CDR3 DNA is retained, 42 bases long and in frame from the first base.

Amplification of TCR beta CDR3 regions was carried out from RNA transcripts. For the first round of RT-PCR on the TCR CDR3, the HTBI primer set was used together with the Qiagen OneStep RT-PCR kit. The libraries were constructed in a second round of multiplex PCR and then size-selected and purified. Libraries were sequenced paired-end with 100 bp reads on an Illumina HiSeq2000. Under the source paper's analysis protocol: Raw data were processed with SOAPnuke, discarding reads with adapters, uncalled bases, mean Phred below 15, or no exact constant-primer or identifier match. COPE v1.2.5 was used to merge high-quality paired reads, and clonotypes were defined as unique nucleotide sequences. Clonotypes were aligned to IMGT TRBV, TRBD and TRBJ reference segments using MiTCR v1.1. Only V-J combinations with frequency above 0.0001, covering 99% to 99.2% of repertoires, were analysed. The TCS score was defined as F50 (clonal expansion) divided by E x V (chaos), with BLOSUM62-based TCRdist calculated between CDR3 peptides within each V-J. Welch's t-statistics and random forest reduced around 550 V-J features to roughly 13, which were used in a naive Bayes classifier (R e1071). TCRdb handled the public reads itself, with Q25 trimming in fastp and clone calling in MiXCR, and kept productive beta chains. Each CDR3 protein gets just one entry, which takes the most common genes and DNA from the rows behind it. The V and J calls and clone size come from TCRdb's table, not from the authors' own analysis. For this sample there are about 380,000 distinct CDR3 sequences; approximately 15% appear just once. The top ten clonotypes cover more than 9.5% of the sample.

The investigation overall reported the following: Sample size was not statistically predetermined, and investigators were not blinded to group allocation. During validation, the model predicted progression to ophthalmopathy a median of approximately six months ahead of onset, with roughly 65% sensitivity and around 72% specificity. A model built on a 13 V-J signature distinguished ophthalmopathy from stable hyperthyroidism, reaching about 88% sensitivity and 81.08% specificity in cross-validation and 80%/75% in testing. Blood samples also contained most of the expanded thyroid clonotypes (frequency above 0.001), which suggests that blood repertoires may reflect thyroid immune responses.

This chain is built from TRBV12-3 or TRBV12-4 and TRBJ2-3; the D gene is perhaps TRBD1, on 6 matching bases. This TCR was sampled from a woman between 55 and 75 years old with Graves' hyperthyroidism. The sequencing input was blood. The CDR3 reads CASSSNRATDTQYF. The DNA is TGTGCCAGCAGTTCGAACAGGGCCACAGATACGCAGTATTTT.